This T cell receptor (beta chain) was found in a study of CD8 T cells in ankylosing spondylitis. Points from the study as a whole: Characteristic, it appeared, of ankylosing spondylitis blood was a TCR beta motif of roughly 8 highly homologous variants. In ankylosing spondylitis patients, matched synovial fluid reportedly showed significant enrichment of disease-linked clones. Disease-linked clones were found to be CD8+ and relatively rare in peripheral blood.

TCRdb reprocessed the 5' RACE reads via MiXCR and lists one record per CDR3 protein. The table records about 150,000 distinct CDR3 sequences, about a third of them present only once. In regard to this clonotype: What it binds is unknown.

The germline V and J ends were trimmed by 6 bases and 6 bases, with 14 bases remaining between them. CDR3 length: 14 amino acids. The V gene's germline CDR1 is MNHNS and CDR2 SASEGT. The source of this sequence is a male donor with ankylosing spondylitis. The chain is built from TRBV6-1 and TRBJ2-2; TRBD1 might be the D (5 bases). Sequencing was done on a sample of synovial fluid, either unsorted or a sorted T cell fraction (not recorded which). CDR3 region: CASRQDQGAGELFF. CDR3 coding DNA: TGTGCCAGCAGGCAGGACCAGGGCGCCGGGGAGCTGTTTTTT.